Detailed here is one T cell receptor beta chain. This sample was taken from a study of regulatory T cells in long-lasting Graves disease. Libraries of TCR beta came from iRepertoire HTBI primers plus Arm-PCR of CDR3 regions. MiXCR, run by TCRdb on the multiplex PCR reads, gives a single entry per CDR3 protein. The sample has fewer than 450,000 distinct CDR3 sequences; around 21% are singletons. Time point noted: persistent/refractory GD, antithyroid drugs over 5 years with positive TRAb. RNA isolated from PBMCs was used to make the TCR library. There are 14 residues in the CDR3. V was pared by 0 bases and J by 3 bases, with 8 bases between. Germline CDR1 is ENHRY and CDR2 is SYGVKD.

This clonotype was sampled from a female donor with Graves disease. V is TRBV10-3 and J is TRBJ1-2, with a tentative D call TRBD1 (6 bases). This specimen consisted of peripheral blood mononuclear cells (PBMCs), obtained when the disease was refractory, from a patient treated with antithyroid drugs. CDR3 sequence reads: CAISESAGDYGYTF. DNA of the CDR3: TGTGCCATCAGTGAGTCGGCAGGGGACTATGGCTACACCTTC.